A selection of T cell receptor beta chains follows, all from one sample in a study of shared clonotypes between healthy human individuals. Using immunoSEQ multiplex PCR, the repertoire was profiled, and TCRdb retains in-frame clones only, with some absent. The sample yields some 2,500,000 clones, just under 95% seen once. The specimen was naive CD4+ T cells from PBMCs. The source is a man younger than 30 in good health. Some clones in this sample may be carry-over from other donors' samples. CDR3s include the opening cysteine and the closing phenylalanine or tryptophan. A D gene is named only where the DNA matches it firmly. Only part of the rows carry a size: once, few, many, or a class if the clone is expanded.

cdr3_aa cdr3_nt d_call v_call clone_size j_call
CASSPSAGENAEAFF TGTGCCAGCAGCCCGAGTGCAGGGGAGAACGCTGAAGCTTTCTTT NA TRBV4-2 NA TRBJ1-1
CATSRGLPGLAGFVSYEQYF TGTGCCACCAGCAGAGGGTTACCGGGACTAGCGGGTTTCGTCTCCTACGAGCAGTACTTC TRBD2 TRBV15 NA TRBJ2-7
CASSKGKTSGNALNRLLSYEQYF TGTGCCAGCAGCAAAGGGAAGACCAGCGGGAACGCCTTAAACCGTTTGCTATCCTACGAGCAGTACTTC NA TRBV21-1 NA TRBJ2-7
CASSLLSGFNEKLFF TGTGCCAGCAGCTTGTTATCAGGGTTTAATGAAAAACTGTTTTTT NA TRBV7-2 NA TRBJ1-4
CASSLVLGGDGYTF TGCGCCAGCAGCTTGGTCTTAGGAGGGGATGGCTACACCTTC NA TRBV5-1 NA TRBJ1-2
CASSQDNRGNYNEQFF TGTGCCAGCAGCCAAGATAACCGCGGGAACTACAATGAGCAGTTCTTC NA TRBV4-2 NA TRBJ2-1
CASSPGGGFGGYTF TGTGCCAGCAGTCCTGGGGGGGGGTTTGGCGGCTACACCTTC NA TRBV28 NA TRBJ1-2
CASSPQTSGALSTDTQYF TGTGCCAGCAGCCCCCAAACGAGTGGTGCACTAAGCACAGATACGCAGTATTTT NA TRBV7-3 NA TRBJ2-3
CASRSDRYTGELFF TGTGCCAGCAGGTCCGATAGGTACACCGGGGAGCTGTTTTTT NA TRBV6-5 NA TRBJ2-2
CSVEQSSGNTIYF TGCAGCGTTGAACAAAGCTCTGGAAACACCATATATTTT NA TRBV29-1 few TRBJ1-3
CASSPFSQINQPQHF TGTGCCAGCAGTCCTTTCTCACAGATCAATCAGCCCCAGCATTTT NA TRBV5-5 NA TRBJ1-5
CASSPRQGALPLYEQYF TGTGCCAGCAGTCCCCGACAGGGGGCACTCCCCTTATACGAGCAGTACTTC TRBD1 TRBV27 NA TRBJ2-7
CASSLDPSSYNEQFF TGTGCCAGCAGTCTCGACCCGAGCTCCTACAATGAGCAGTTCTTC NA TRBV27 NA TRBJ2-1
CASSLILGREGNEQFF TGTGCCAGCAGTTTAATTTTAGGACGGGAGGGAAATGAGCAGTTCTTC TRBD2 TRBV11-2 NA TRBJ2-1
CASSLVTGGNGDTQYF TGTGCCAGCAGCTTAGTTACGGGAGGGAATGGGGATACGCAGTATTTT TRBD2 TRBV7-9 NA TRBJ2-3
CASSFPGSSYNEQFF TGTGCCAGCAGCTTCCCCGGGAGCTCCTACAATGAGCAGTTCTTC NA TRBV7-9 NA TRBJ2-1
CASRHSSAVNTGELFF TGTGCCAGCAGACATAGTTCGGCGGTGAACACCGGGGAGCTGTTTTTT NA TRBV7-8 NA TRBJ2-2
CASSPTRASGSPTDTQYF TGTGCCAGCAGCCCTACGAGGGCTAGCGGGAGTCCCACAGATACGCAGTATTTT TRBD2 TRBV5-6 NA TRBJ2-3
CASSSRSVRTDTQYF TGCGCCAGCAGCTCCAGAAGCGTTCGCACAGATACGCAGTATTTT NA TRBV5-1 NA TRBJ2-3
CASSLALAVSYNEQFF TGTGCCAGCAGCTTGGCCCTAGCGGTCTCCTACAATGAGCAGTTCTTC TRBD2 TRBV7-2 once TRBJ2-1
CASSPAHGNTIYF TGTGCCAGCAGCCCCGCTCATGGAAACACCATATATTTT NA TRBV11-3 few TRBJ1-3
CAWSVGSGAMEYF NA NA TRBV30 NA TRBJ2-7
CASSLFGTGGINQPQHF TGTGCCAGCAGTTTATTCGGGACAGGGGGAATTAATCAGCCCCAGCATTTT TRBD1 TRBV28 NA TRBJ1-5
CASSRTGGANQPQHF TGTGCCAGCAGCCGGACAGGGGGAGCCAATCAGCCCCAGCATTTT TRBD1 TRBV7-8 NA TRBJ1-5
CASSRTPGTSIYEQYF TGTGCCAGCTCTCGAACGCCCGGGACTAGCATCTACGAGCAGTACTTC TRBD2 TRBV18 NA TRBJ2-7
CASSYLAGQETQYF TGTGCCAGCAGTTACTTAGCGGGGCAAGAGACCCAGTACTTC TRBD2 TRBV6-6 NA TRBJ2-5
CASSSPTGHTDTQYF TGTGCCAGCAGTTCTCCGACAGGGCACACAGATACGCAGTATTTT TRBD1 TRBV28 NA TRBJ2-3
CASSLRGHTIYF TGTGCCAGTAGCCTACGAGGGCACACCATATATTTT NA TRBV19 NA TRBJ1-3
CASSPRDRVYEQYF TGTGCCAGCAGTCCCCGGGACAGGGTCTACGAGCAGTACTTC TRBD1 TRBV28 NA TRBJ2-7
CASSSTTDTQYF TGCGCCAGCAGCTCTACCACAGATACGCAGTATTTT NA TRBV5-1 NA TRBJ2-3
CASSFGRSNQPQHF TGTGCCAGCAGTTTTGGCAGGAGCAATCAGCCCCAGCATTTT NA TRBV28 NA TRBJ1-5
CASRPGQGWETQYF TGTGCCAGCAGACCGGGACAGGGTTGGGAGACCCAGTACTTC TRBD1 TRBV5-4 NA TRBJ2-5
CASSSSGLGHEQFF TGTGCCAGCAGCTCCTCCGGTCTCGGGCATGAGCAGTTCTTC NA TRBV11-3 NA TRBJ2-1